Included here is one T cell receptor (beta chain) sequence, with context. The antigen is not known. The data derive from a study of CD8+CD57+ T cells in acquired aplastic anemia. Whole-study context: Quantities of DNA derived from sorted CD4+ and CD8+ cells averaged roughly 3.4 ug. Approximately 11 million reads were obtained on average for healthy donor CD4+ cells. Study-wide findings and caveats: Levels of CD8+ Simpson's diversity were not significantly distinct in patients versus controls. Comparison of patients with controls identified nearly 30 shared CD8+ CDR3 sequences.

Profiling of TCR beta VDJ combinations and CDR3 sequences used genomic DNA as template. TCRdb processed the reads anew with MiXCR; each CDR3 protein has one entry. The repertoire has some 210,000 distinct CDR3 sequences, approximately 60% of them found once; the top ten carry 29%. The ends were cut back, 5 bases at V and 0 bases at J, with 11 bases in the middle. Germline V gene data show CDR1 as SQVTM and CDR2 as ANQGSEA. The length of the CDR3 is 13 residues. The rearrangement joins TRBV29-1 to TRBJ2-7, with no clear D. This sequence originates from a human donor in good health. Sequencing was performed on sorted CD4+, CD8+, or CD8+CD57+ T cells (not recorded which) from PBMCs. In DNA, the CDR3 is TGCAGCGTTCGGTCAGCTACCTCCTACGAGCAGTACTTC. It yields the protein CSVRSATSYEQYF.